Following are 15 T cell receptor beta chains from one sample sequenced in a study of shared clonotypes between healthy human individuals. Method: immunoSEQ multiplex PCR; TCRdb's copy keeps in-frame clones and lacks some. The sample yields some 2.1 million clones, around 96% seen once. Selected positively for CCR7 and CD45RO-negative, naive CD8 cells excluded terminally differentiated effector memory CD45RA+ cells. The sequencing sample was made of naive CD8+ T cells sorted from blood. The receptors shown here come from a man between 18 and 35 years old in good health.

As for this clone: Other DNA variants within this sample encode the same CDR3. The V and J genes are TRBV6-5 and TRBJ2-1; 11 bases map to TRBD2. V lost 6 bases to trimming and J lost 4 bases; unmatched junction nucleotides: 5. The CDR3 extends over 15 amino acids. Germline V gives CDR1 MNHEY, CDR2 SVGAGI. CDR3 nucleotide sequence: TGTGCCAGCAGCCTAGCGGGGGGAGGGTACAATGAGCAGTTCTTC. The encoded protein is CASSLAGGGYNEQFF.

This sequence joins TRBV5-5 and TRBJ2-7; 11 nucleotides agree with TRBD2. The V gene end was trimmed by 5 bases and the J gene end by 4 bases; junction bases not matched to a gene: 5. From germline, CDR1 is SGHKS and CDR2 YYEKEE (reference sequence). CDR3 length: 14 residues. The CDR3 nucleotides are TGTGCCAGCAGATCTGGGACTAGCGGTTACGAGCAGTACTTC. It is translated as CASRSGTSGYEQYF.

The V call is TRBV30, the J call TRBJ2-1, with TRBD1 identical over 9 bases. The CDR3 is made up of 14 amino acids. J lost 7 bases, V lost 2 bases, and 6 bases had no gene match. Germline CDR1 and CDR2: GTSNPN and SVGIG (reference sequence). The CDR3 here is CAWSPEQGANEQFF. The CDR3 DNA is TGTGCCTGGAGTCCCGAACAGGGGGCGAATGAGCAGTTCTTC.

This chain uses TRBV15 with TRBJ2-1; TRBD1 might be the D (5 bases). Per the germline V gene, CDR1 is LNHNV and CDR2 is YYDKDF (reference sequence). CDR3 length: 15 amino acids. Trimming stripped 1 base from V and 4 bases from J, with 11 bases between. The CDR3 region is CATSRAATAYNEQFF. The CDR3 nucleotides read TGTGCCACCAGCAGAGCCGCGACAGCGTACAATGAGCAGTTCTTC.

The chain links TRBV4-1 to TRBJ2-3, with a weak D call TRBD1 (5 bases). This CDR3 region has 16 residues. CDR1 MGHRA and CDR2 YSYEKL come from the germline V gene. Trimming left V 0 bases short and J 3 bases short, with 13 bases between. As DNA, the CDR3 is TGCGCCAGCAGCCAAGAATTGGGGCTGAAAACAGATACGCAGTATTTT. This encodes CASSQELGLKTDTQYF.

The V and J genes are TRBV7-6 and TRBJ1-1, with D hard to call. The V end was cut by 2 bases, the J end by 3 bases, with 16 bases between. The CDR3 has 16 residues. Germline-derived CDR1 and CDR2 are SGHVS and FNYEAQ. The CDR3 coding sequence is TGTGCCAGCAGCTTATACGAGGAGGCCTCAGACACTGAAGCTTTCTTT. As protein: CASSLYEEASDTEAFF.

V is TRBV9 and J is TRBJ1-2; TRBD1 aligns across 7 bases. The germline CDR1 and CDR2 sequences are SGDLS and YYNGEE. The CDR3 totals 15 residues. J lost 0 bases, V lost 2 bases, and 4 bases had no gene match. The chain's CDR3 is CASSVTGVPNYGYTF. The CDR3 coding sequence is TGTGCCAGCAGCGTTACAGGGGTCCCTAACTATGGCTACACCTTC.

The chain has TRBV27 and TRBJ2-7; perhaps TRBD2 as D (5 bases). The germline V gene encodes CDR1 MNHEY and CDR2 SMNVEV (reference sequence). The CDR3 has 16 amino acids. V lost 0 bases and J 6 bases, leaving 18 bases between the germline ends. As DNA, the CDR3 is TGTGCCAGCAGTTTATCGACTACGACGGGGTTTCGCGAGCAGTACTTC. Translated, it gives CASSLSTTTGFREQYF.

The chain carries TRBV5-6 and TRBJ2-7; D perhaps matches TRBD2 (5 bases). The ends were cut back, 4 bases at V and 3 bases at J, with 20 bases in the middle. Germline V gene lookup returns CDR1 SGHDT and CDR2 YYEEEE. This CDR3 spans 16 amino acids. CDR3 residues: CASSPLDQRGNYEQYF. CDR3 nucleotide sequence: TGTGCCAGCAGCCCACTCGACCAACGGGGAAACTACGAGCAGTACTTC.

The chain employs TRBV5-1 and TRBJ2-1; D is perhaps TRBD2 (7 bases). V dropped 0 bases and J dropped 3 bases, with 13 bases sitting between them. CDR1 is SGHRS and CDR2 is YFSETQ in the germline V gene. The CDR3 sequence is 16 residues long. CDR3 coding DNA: TGCGCCAGCAGCTTGGCTTGGGGGGGCAGCTACAATGAGCAGTTCTTC. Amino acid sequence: CASSLAWGGSYNEQFF.

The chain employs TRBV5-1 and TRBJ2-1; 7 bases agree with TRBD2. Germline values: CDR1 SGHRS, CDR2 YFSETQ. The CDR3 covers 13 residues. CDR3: CSCAGEPYNEQFF. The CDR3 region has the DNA TGCTCCTGTGCGGGAGAGCCCTACAATGAGCAGTTCTTC.

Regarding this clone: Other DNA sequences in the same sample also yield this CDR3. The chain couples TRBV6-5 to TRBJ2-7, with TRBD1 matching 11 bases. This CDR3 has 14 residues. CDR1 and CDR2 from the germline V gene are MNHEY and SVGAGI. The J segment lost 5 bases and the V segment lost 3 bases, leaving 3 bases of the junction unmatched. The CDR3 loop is CASSYSGQGDEQYF. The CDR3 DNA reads TGTGCCAGCAGTTATTCGGGACAGGGGGACGAGCAGTACTTC.

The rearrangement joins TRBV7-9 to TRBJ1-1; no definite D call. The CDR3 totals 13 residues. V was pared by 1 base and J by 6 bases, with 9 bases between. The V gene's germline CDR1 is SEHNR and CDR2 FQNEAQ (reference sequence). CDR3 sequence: CASSLDPPPEAFF. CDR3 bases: TGTGCCAGCAGCTTAGATCCCCCCCCTGAAGCTTTCTTT.

CDR3 sequence: CSVEPGTGVSTEAFF. The CDR3 DNA reads TGCAGCGTTGAACCCGGGACAGGGGTTAGTACTGAAGCTTTCTTT. The chain is built from TRBV29-1 and TRBJ1-1, with 10 bases that match TRBD1. This CDR3 is built from 15 residues. Germline V lookup: CDR1 SQVTM, CDR2 ANQGSEA. J gave up 5 bases and V 2 bases, and 8 bases lay outside the gene matches.

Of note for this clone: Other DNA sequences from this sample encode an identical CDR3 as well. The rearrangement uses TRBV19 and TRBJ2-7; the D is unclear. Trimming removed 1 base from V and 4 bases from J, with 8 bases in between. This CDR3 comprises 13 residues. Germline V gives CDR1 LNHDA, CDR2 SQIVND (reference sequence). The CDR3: CASSIGLDYEQYF. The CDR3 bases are TGTGCCAGTAGTATAGGTCTAGATTACGAGCAGTACTTC.